This TCR beta chain was obtained from a study of T-cell reconstitution after alpha-beta-depleted transplantation in children. As it was prepared, the TCRbeta library received unique molecular identifiers. TCRdb analysed the PCR reads with MiXCR anew, one entry per CDR3 protein. The sample yields approximately 290,000 distinct CDR3 sequences, 11% seen once. General study points: Alpha-beta T cells present about two months after transplant were reported to originate from several hundred expanded graft clones. Diversity and T-cell counts at one year after transplant derived mostly from new T cells.

This CDR3 is built from 15 residues. CDR1 and CDR2 (germline): MDHEN, SYDVKM. The V and J ends lost 3 bases and 5 bases respectively, with 14 bases between them. For this clonotype: The antigen is not known.

Sequenced material: peripheral blood, taken 180 days after TCRalphabeta/CD19-depleted stem cell transplant. The rearrangement joins TRBV28 to TRBJ2-1, with a tentative D call TRBD1 (5 bases). The sequence came from a male patient under 10 years old who had a stem cell transplant for chronic granulomatous disease, so the T cells may come from the graft donor. CDR3 nucleotides: TGTGCCAGCAGTTTCAACACAGGCCAAAACAATGAGCAGTTCTTC. Protein product: CASSFNTGQNNEQFF.